Sequencing of this T cell receptor beta chain was carried out in a study of OX40 agonist ivuxolimab in advanced cancers. Overall study context: An anti-OX40 (CD134) antibody with agonistic activity, ivuxolimab, was administered to patients. Study findings and constraints: In the expanded peripheral T cells, antigen specificity was never determined.

A word on this clone: As yet, its antigen is unknown.

The CDR3 is 12 residues long. From germline, CDR1 is MNHEY and CDR2 SMNVEV (reference sequence). V lost 9 bases, J lost 1 base, and 3 bases stayed unmatched. Profiling relied on immunoSEQ multiplex PCR, and the TCRdb table lists in-frame clones only, not all of them. The table lists more than 25,000 clones, about 88% of them singletons. The origin of this receptor is an adult with an advanced solid tumor such as melanoma, head and neck, liver or kidney cancer. This material consisted of CD4+ or CD8+ T cells sorted from blood, taken in a trial of the OX40 agonist ivuxolimab. The J gene is TRBJ2-7, the V gene TRBV27; TRBD1 matches at 7 bases. CDR3 coding DNA: TGTGCCAGTAGGGGACAGTCCTACGAGCAGTACTTC. It is translated as CASRGQSYEQYF.